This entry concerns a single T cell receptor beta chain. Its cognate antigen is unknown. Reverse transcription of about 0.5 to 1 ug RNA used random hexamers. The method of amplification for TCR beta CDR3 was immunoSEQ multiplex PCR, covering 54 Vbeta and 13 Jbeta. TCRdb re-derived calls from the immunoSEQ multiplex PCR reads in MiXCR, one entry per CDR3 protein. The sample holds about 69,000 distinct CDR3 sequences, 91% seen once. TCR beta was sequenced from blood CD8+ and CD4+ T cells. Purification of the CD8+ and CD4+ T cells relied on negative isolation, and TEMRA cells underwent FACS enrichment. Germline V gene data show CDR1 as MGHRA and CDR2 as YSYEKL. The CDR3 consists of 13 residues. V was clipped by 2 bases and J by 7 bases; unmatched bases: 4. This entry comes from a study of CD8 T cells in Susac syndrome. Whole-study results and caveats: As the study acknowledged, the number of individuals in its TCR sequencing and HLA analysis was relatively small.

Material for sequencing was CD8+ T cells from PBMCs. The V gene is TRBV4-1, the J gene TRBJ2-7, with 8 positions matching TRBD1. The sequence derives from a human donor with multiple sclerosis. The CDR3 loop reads CASSQTGGWEQYF. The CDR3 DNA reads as TGCGCCAGCAGCCAAACAGGGGGTTGGGAGCAGTACTTC.